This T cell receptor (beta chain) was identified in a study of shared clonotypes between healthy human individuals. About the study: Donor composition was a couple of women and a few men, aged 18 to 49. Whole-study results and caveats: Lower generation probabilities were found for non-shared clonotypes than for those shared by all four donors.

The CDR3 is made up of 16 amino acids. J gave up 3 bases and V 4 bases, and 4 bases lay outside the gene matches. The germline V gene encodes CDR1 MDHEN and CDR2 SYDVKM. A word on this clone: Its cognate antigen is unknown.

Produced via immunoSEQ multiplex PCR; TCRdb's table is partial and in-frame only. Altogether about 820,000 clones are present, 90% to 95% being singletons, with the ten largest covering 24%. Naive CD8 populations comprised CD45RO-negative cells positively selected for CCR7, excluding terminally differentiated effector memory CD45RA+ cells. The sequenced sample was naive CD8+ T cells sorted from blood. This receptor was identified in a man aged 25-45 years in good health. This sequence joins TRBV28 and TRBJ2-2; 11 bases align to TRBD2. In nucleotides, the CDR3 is TGTGCCAGCAGTTCCCTGACTAGCGGGGACACCGGGGAGCTGTTTTTT. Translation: CASSSLTSGDTGELFF.